Here is one TCR beta chain with its context. Its antigen specificity is not known. The input lacks base qualities; no much larger clone sits a single base away. CDR1 SGHAT and CDR2 FQNNGV are derived from the germline V gene. The CDR3 goes from the cysteine to the phenylalanine over 17 residues. Only CDR3 DNA remains: 51 bases, in frame from the first base. Relative to germline, V is 1 base shorter and J is 2 bases shorter, with 15 bases between their ends. The donors were melanoma patients. This record belongs to a study of CD4+ T cells in melanoma (dated by TCRdb to the early 2020s). Describing the broader study: The study investigated neoantigen-specific CD4+ T cells in human melanoma.

The protocol used for the library was the immunoSEQ multiplex PCR assay. The table comes from immuneACCESS by way of TCRdb, which keeps in-frame sequences with V and J called. Part of the clones is missing from these tables; in studies checked, under half for an unresolved V gene and the rest for unknown reasons. This sample holds 9,000 to 10,000 clones; around 72% were observed only once. In total, the top ten clones hold 24% of the sample. Results and caveats for the whole study, not just this receptor: Neoantigen-specific CD4+ T cells were reported to be correlated with the function of CD8+ T cells, macrophages and B cells. Neoantigen-specific CD4+ T cells in melanoma were reported to show diverse differentiation states.

The rearranged chain carries TRBV11-2 and TRBJ2-1; matching of 5 bases hints at TRBD1 as the D gene. Sequenced: tumor tissue. This receptor was obtained from a human donor with melanoma. The DNA sequence reads TGTGCCAGCAGCTTAGTTGCCTCCCAGGGCACCTACAATGAGCAGTTCTTC. Its coded protein is CASSLVASQGTYNEQFF.